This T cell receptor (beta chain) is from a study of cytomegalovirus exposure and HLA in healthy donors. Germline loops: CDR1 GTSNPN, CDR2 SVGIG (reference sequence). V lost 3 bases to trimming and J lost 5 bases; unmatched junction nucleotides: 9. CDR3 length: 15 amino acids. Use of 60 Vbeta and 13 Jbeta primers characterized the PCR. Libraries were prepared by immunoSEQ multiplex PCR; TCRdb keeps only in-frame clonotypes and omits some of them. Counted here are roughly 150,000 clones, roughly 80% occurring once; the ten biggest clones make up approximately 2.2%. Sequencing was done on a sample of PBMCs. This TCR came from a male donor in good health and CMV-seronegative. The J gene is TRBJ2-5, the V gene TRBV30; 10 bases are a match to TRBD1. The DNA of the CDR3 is TGTGCCTGGAGCGCCACGACAGGGGGCAGGGAGACCCAGTACTTC. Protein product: CAWSATTGGRETQYF.